This T cell receptor beta chain was profiled in a study of T cell repertoires in cytomegalovirus infection. Study information: Signatures in public TCR beta sequences pointed to both CMV infection and matching HLA type. General study results and limits: Clonotypes of TCR beta that were HLA-C-restricted and CMV-specific dominated the ex vivo response.

On this clonotype itself: The antigen is undetermined.

MiXCR was run by TCRdb on the reads, yielding one entry per CDR3 protein. The table shows 200,000 or so distinct CDR3 sequences, with about 28% occurring only once. Germline-derived CDR1 and CDR2 are LNHDA and SQIVND (reference sequence). The CDR3 spans 15 residues. Unmatched junction bases numbered 11, after V lost 6 bases and J lost 7 bases. This TCR came from a human donor in good health (CMV status not recorded). Some clones in this sample may be carry-over from other donors' samples. J is TRBJ2-2 and V is TRBV19; 7 bases are shared with TRBD1. Material for sequencing was PBMCs. CDR3 DNA: TGTGCCAGTAGAGTGGCAGGGGGAGCTCACGGGGAGCTGTTTTTT. Amino acid sequence: CASRVAGGAHGELFF.